This TCR beta chain was observed in a study of control samples from healthy donors and cancer patients. Only in-frame clones appear in the TCRdb table, and some are missing; sequencing was by immunoSEQ multiplex PCR. This table holds approximately 150,000 clones, roughly 95% found once. The V gene end was trimmed by 4 bases and the J gene end by 0 bases; junction bases not matched to a gene: 7. The germline gives CDR1 SGHRS, CDR2 YFSETQ. CDR3 length: 17 residues. The receptor comes from a woman in her twenties or thirties in good health. The sample was blood. V gene TRBV5-1 combines with J gene TRBJ1-4; 9 nucleotides agree with TRBD1. CDR3 sequence (DNA): TGCGCCAGCAGCCCGGGGACAGGGTCCGCAACTAATGAAAAACTGTTTTTT. Translating it yields CASSPGTGSATNEKLFF.